A selection of T cell receptor beta chains follows, all from one sample in a study of blood T cell repertoires in COVID-19. Measured with immunoSEQ multiplex PCR; TCRdb has only the in-frame clones, and not every one. The data show 150,000 to 200,000 clones, with roughly 87% seen just once and approximately 7.8% held by the top ten. Source material: peripheral blood. These receptors were collected from a woman in her sixties or seventies with COVID-19, enrolled during active disease. The CDR3 runs from the conserved cysteine through the conserved F or W. The D gene is left open where the match is weak. Where a row states a size, it is once, few, many or the class of an expanded clone; other rows omit it.

few	TRBV15	TRBJ2-1	.	TGTGCCACCAGCAGAGCTGGGACTGGCCTCAATGAGCAGTTCTTC	CATSRAGTGLNEQFF
.	TRBV30	TRBJ2-1	TRBD2	TGTGCCTGGGTAGCGGGAAGCTCCTACAATGAGCAGTTCTTC	CAWVAGSSYNEQFF
.	TRBV11-2	TRBJ2-1	TRBD1	TGTGCCAGCAGCCCGGGGACAGGCAATGAGCAGTTCTTC	CASSPGTGNEQFF
.	TRBV4-3	TRBJ2-1	.	TGCGCCAGCAGCCAGCACTGGACTTTTCGCTCCTACAATGAGCAGTTCTTC	CASSQHWTFRSYNEQFF
.	TRBV5-1	TRBJ1-2	TRBD1	TGCGCCAGCAGCTCGGTCGGGACAGGGGAGTGGGGCTACACCTTC	CASSSVGTGEWGYTF
.	TRBV2	TRBJ2-5	TRBD1	TGTGCCAGCAGTGATACCCAGGGGGCAGGCGGGCAAGAGACCCAGTACTTC	CASSDTQGAGGQETQYF
.	TRBV28	TRBJ2-5	TRBD1	TGTGCCAGCAGCTCTAACCGACAGGGTTGGATTGAGACCCAGTACTTC	CASSSNRQGWIETQYF
.	TRBV9	TRBJ1-6	TRBD1	TGTGCCAGCAGCGGACAGGGCTCGGATAATTCACCCCTCCACTTT	CASSGQGSDNSPLHF
many	TRBV4-3	TRBJ2-6	.	TGCGCCAGCAGCCAAGGGCTCACTGGGGCCAACGTCCTGACTTTC	CASSQGLTGANVLTF
.	TRBV9	TRBJ2-5	TRBD1	TGTGCCAGCAGCGCCCGTGGCAGGGGGCACTACCAAGAGACCCAGTACTTC	CASSARGRGHYQETQYF
.	TRBV7-2	TRBJ2-3	TRBD1	TGTGCCAGCACCCCCCCGGGACAGGGTAGTAAAGATACGCAGTATTTT	CASTPPGQGSKDTQYF
.	TRBV19	TRBJ1-5	.	TGTGCCAGTAGTATGGGGGCGAGGGGGAATCAGCCCCAGCATTTT	CASSMGARGNQPQHF
.	TRBV11-2	TRBJ1-2	.	TGTGCCAGCAGCTTAGAAGGGGGTCGGAACCACACCTTC	CASSLEGGRNHTF
.	TRBV19	TRBJ1-1	.	TGTGCCAGTAGTATAGGGACAGACCCAACACGAGCTTTCTTT	CASSIGTDPTRAFF
.	TRBV11-2	TRBJ1-1	.	TGTGCCAGCAGCTTAGATTACGGGGACTATTCCATGAACACTGAAGCTTTCTTT	CASSLDYGDYSMNTEAFF
.	TRBV9	TRBJ2-2	.	TGTGCCAGCAGCGCGAGGGTTCAACACCCAAACACCGGGGAGCTGTTTTTT	CASSARVQHPNTGELFF
.	TRBV5-1	TRBJ1-4	TRBD1	TGCGCCAGCAGCCGCCAAGGGGGCATGACTAATGAAAAACTGTTTTTT	CASSRQGGMTNEKLFF
.	TRBV11-2	TRBJ2-1	.	TGTGCCAGCAGCTTAGACCTCACAGGGTCCGATGAGCAGTTCTTC	CASSLDLTGSDEQFF
.	TRBV6-5	TRBJ1-1	TRBD1	TGTGCCAGCATGGACAGGGGATTGGTTGGCACTGAAGCTTTCTTT	CASMDRGLVGTEAFF
.	TRBV7-9	TRBJ2-1	TRBD2	TGTGCCAGCAGCACGTTAGCGGGAGGGCCGAATGAGCAGTTCTTC	CASSTLAGGPNEQFF
.	TRBV7-2	TRBJ2-2	.	TGTGCCAGCAGCTCGACAGTGAACACCGGGGAGCTGTTTTTT	CASSSTVNTGELFF
.	TRBV27	TRBJ2-1	TRBD1	TGTGCCAGTGGGTTAGGCGAGGGGGCTTTCTACAATGAGCAGTTCTTC	CASGLGEGAFYNEQFF
.	TRBV6-6	TRBJ1-6	.	TGTGCCAGCAGTTACGGGAGGCAGTTAGATTCACCCCTCCACTTT	CASSYGRQLDSPLHF
.	TRBV5-6	TRBJ1-2	TRBD1	TGTGCCAGCTGTCCCCGGGACAGGGCCAACTATGGCTACACCTTC	CASCPRDRANYGYTF
.	TRBV5-1	TRBJ2-7	TRBD2	TGCGCCAGCAGCTTCCGACTAGCAGACTACGAGCAGTACTTC	CASSFRLADYEQYF
.	TRBV13	TRBJ1-4	TRBD1	TGTGCCAGCAGCCTTACCATCGGACAGGGGAACGAAAAACTGTTTTTT	CASSLTIGQGNEKLFF
once	TRBV6-5	TRBJ2-1	.	TGTGCCAGCAGCCGCGCCTCCCAGGCATACAATGAGCAGTTCTTC	CASSRASQAYNEQFF
.	TRBV11-1	TRBJ2-1	.	TGTGCCAGCAGCTTAGACAGGTCAAATGAGCAGTTCTTC	CASSLDRSNEQFF
.	TRBV16	TRBJ1-5	TRBD1	TGTGCCAGCAGCCAATTCCGGACAGGGAATCAGCCCCAGCATTTT	CASSQFRTGNQPQHF
once	TRBV19	TRBJ1-2	TRBD1	TGTGCCACAGCCCGTGACAGGGACTATGGCTACACCTTC	CATARDRDYGYTF
.	TRBV6-9	TRBJ1-5	.	TGTGCCAGACAGGGTAGGAGACAGCCCCAGCATTTT	CARQGRRQPQHF
.	TRBV9	TRBJ2-3	TRBD2	TGTGCCAGCAGCGGATTAGCGGGAGGGAGCACAGATACGCAGTATTTT	CASSGLAGGSTDTQYF
.	TRBV15	TRBJ2-4	.	TGTGCCACCAGCAGTGTGGCTTATAAAGCCAAAAACATTCAGTACTTC	CATSSVAYKAKNIQYF
.	TRBV7-2	TRBJ2-7	TRBD2	TGTGCCAGCAGCTTGCTAGCGGGAGACTACGAGCAGTACTTC	CASSLLAGDYEQYF
.	TRBV7-2	TRBJ2-1	TRBD1	TGTGCCAGCACTCTAGACCGGGACAGGACAAATGAGCAGTTCTTC	CASTLDRDRTNEQFF
.	TRBV3-1/TRBV3-2	TRBJ2-1	.	TGTGCCAGCAGCCAAGATCTTTCTCGCAGGTTCAATGAGCAGTTCTTC	CASSQDLSRRFNEQFF
.	TRBV7-8	TRBJ1-5	TRBD1	TGTGCCAGCAGCTTAGCCCTAACAGGGGGCGCAGGGCCCCAGCATTTT	CASSLALTGGAGPQHF
.	TRBV7-9	TRBJ1-6	.	TGTGCCAGCAGCTTAGCGCGGTCACCCCTCCACTTT	CASSLARSPLHF
.	TRBV24-1	TRBJ1-1	TRBD1	TGTGCCACCAGTGACGGGACAGAGAGTACTGAAGCTTTCTTT	CATSDGTESTEAFF
.	TRBV7-3	TRBJ2-5	TRBD1	TGTGCCAGCAGCTTAAGTTCGGGACAGGGCCAAGAGACCCAGTACTTC	CASSLSSGQGQETQYF
.	TRBV2	TRBJ1-5	TRBD1	TGTGCCAGCAGTGGGGACAGGGGTTATCAGCCCCAGCATTTT	CASSGDRGYQPQHF
.	TRBV5-1	TRBJ1-1	.	TGCGCCAGCAGACCAGCGGGGGGGCAGGGCACTGAAGCTTTCTTT	CASRPAGGQGTEAFF
.	TRBV28	TRBJ2-3	.	TGTGCCAGCAGTAGTGTGACTAGTGGTACGCAGTATTTT	CASSSVTSGTQYF
.	TRBV6-6	TRBJ1-2	.	TGTGCCAGCAGTCCGGGGACGGGGGACTATGGCTACACCTTC	CASSPGTGDYGYTF
.	TRBV11-2	TRBJ2-2	.	TGTGCCAGCAGCTTAGCCCGGGGTACCGGGGAGCTGTTTTTT	CASSLARGTGELFF
.	TRBV5-1	TRBJ1-6	TRBD1	TGCGCCAGCAGCTCACAGGGGGGGAATTCACCCCTCCACTTT	CASSSQGGNSPLHF
.	TRBV7-3	TRBJ2-1	TRBD1	TGTGCCAGCAGCCCACGCGGGACAGGTAGTTACAATGAGCAGTTCTTC	CASSPRGTGSYNEQFF
.	TRBV18	TRBJ2-3	.	TGTGCCAGCTCACCCTGGGGGCTGAGCACAGATACGCAGTATTTT	CASSPWGLSTDTQYF
.	TRBV4-1	TRBJ2-7	.	TGCGCCAGCAGCCAAGATCGGGGTTCGGACCGATACTACGAGCAGTACTTC	CASSQDRGSDRYYEQYF
.	TRBV7-2	TRBJ1-1	.	TGTGCCAGCAGCCCTTCGTGGAACACTGAAGCTTTCTTT	CASSPSWNTEAFF
.	TRBV9	TRBJ1-2	.	TGTGCCAGCAGCCTAACCCCAGGATCCAACTATGGCTACACCTTC	CASSLTPGSNYGYTF
.	TRBV7-9	TRBJ1-2	TRBD1	TGTGCCAGCAGCCCCCTACAGGGGAGCTATGGCTACACCTTC	CASSPLQGSYGYTF
.	TRBV7-9	TRBJ1-1	.	TGTGCCAGCAGCTTAGATAGGGGTGAAGCTTTCTTT	CASSLDRGEAFF
.	TRBV7-2	TRBJ1-5	.	TGTGCCAGCAGGTTACCAAATCAGCCCCAGCATTTT	CASRLPNQPQHF
.	TRBV7-3	TRBJ2-3	TRBD1	TGTGCCAGCAGCTTGGGGACAGGGAGCACAGATACGCAGTATTTT	CASSLGTGSTDTQYF